This T cell receptor (beta chain) was found in a study of early T cells in non-severe SARS-CoV-2 infection (dated by TCRdb to 2020 to 2022). Regarding the study in general: Bulk RNA from unsorted whole blood was used for TCR sequencing, so alpha and beta chains could not be paired. Overall results and qualifications from the work: Matching against VDJdb was skewed toward anti-spike CD8 responses, likely underestimated virus-specific expansions, and missed private and CD4 specificities.

This clonotype was detected only a few times. The specificity of this receptor is unknown. There are no base qualities to consult, and no much larger clone falls within one base. The study was a case-control design nested within a healthcare worker cohort in London, UK, with weekly nasopharyngeal swab PCR tests and blood sampling. Healthcare workers were enrolled in the week of the UK lockdown, from 23 to 31 March 2020, and were followed every week for up to roughly 15 weeks. V gives up 0 bases and J gives up 8 bases, and the segment between their germline ends measures 17 bases. From the germline V gene, CDR1 is MGHRA and CDR2 is YSYEKL. Inclusive of the bounding cysteine and phenylalanine, the CDR3 is 16 residues long. This entry keeps only the CDR3 DNA: 48 bases, framed from base 1. The library was obtained by 5' RACE. TCRdb shows the sequencer as NextSeq 500. The TCR library protocol attached unique molecular identifiers to individual cDNA molecules to correct for sequencing error and PCR bias. Both TCR alpha and beta chains were sequenced, and tight co-correlation was observed between alpha and beta sequence abundances in each sample. The study's own analysis went as follows. Decombinator V4 was used to annotate the V gene, J gene and CDR3 of the TCR sequences. TCRs were defined as expanded if a significant change between any two time points was detected under a Poisson model with p below 0.0001. TCR abundances were normalised to the total number of TCRs sequenced in each sample and reported as counts per million. MAIT TCRs were defined by TRAV1-2 paired with TRAJ12, TRAJ20 or TRAJ33, and iNKT TCRs by TRAV10 paired with TRAJ18. VDJdb, accessed on 1 November 2021, was searched for TCRs annotated for CMV, EBV and SARS-CoV-2, and TCRs annotated for more than one antigen were excluded. The raw public data were reprocessed by TCRdb itself: fastp quality trimming at Q25, MiXCR clonotype calling, in-frame beta chains only. Under each unique CDR3 protein, matching rows form one entry showing the most common genes and DNA. These V and J calls are TCRdb output, not the study's own analysis. The sample table lists 110,000 or so distinct CDR3 sequences, 9% to 13% of them with a count of one. The ten largest clones take up around 2.9% of the sample.

Source material: whole blood. The chain uses TRBV4-1 and TRBJ2-1; the D gene is unclear. The source is an adult who was a healthcare worker with PCR-confirmed SARS-CoV-2 infection or an uninfected control (not recorded which). The CDR3 region: CASSQDLFGAGDEQFF. The DNA sequence follows: TGCGCCAGCAGCCAAGATTTATTCGGAGCAGGCGATGAGCAGTTCTTC.